A selection of T cell receptor beta chains follows, all from one sample in a study of early stage breast cancer tumors. This table comes from immunoSEQ multiplex PCR, and its TCRdb copy is limited to in-frame clones, with some not included. The data contain fewer than 75,000 clones, around 80% of them singletons. The sequencing input was blood. The receptors stem from a person in their twenties or thirties with breast cancer. Both conserved end residues are part of each CDR3. The order of the fields is V gene, D gene, J gene, clone size, CDR3 protein, CDR3 DNA. D genes are given only for firm matches. The size of a clone is reported for some rows only, either as once, few or many, or as a class for expanded clones.

v_call: TRBV7-7; d_call: TRBD1; j_call: TRBJ2-7; clone_size: NA; cdr3_aa: CASSRDREDEQYF; cdr3_nt: TGTGCCAGCAGCAGGGACAGGGAAGACGAGCAGTACTTC
v_call: TRBV18; d_call: NA; j_call: TRBJ1-2; clone_size: NA; cdr3_aa: CASSPRELANYGYTF; cdr3_nt: TGTGCCAGCTCACCAAGAGAGTTAGCTAACTATGGCTACACCTTC
v_call: TRBV20-1; d_call: NA; j_call: TRBJ2-7; clone_size: few; cdr3_aa: CSARGHYEQYF; cdr3_nt: TGCAGTGCTAGGGGTCACTACGAGCAGTACTTC
v_call: TRBV7-9; d_call: NA; j_call: TRBJ2-1; clone_size: NA; cdr3_aa: CASSRTIFEQFF; cdr3_nt: TGTGCCAGCAGCCGTACCATCTTTGAGCAGTTCTTC
v_call: TRBV11-3; d_call: NA; j_call: TRBJ2-3; clone_size: NA; cdr3_aa: CASSLGSARITDTQYF; cdr3_nt: TGTGCCAGCAGCTTAGGGTCGGCAAGAATCACAGATACGCAGTATTTT
v_call: TRBV27; d_call: NA; j_call: TRBJ1-4; clone_size: NA; cdr3_aa: CASSPDTNEKLFF; cdr3_nt: TGTGCCAGCAGCCCGGACACGAATGAAAAACTGTTTTTT
v_call: TRBV29-1; d_call: NA; j_call: TRBJ2-1; clone_size: NA; cdr3_aa: CSGPFGEQFF; cdr3_nt: TGCAGCGGACCGTTTGGGGAGCAGTTCTTC
v_call: TRBV6-4; d_call: NA; j_call: TRBJ1-2; clone_size: NA; cdr3_aa: CASSDGSSLSYTF; cdr3_nt: TGTGCCAGCAGTGACGGGTCCTCTCTCAGCTACACCTTC
v_call: TRBV7-3; d_call: TRBD1; j_call: TRBJ1-2; clone_size: NA; cdr3_aa: CASSLTGGQAYYGYTF; cdr3_nt: TGTGCCAGCAGCTTAACTGGCGGACAGGCTTACTATGGCTACACCTTC
v_call: TRBV30; d_call: TRBD1; j_call: TRBJ2-7; clone_size: NA; cdr3_aa: CACTGGRTYEQYF; cdr3_nt: TGTGCCTGTACAGGGGGCCGGACGTACGAGCAGTACTTC
v_call: TRBV9; d_call: TRBD1; j_call: TRBJ2-7; clone_size: few; cdr3_aa: CASSADRAEQYF; cdr3_nt: TGTGCCAGCAGCGCAGACAGGGCCGAGCAGTACTTC
v_call: TRBV2; d_call: TRBD1; j_call: TRBJ1-5; clone_size: NA; cdr3_aa: CASSEQGTVQPQHF; cdr3_nt: TGTGCCAGCAGTGAACAGGGGACAGTTCAGCCCCAGCATTTT
v_call: TRBV19; d_call: NA; j_call: TRBJ1-2; clone_size: NA; cdr3_aa: CASSIYDRAFGRGYTF; cdr3_nt: TGTGCCAGTAGTATATACGACAGAGCCTTTGGTCGAGGCTACACCTTC
v_call: TRBV9; d_call: TRBD1; j_call: TRBJ2-1; clone_size: NA; cdr3_aa: CASSVAGQGGTYNEQFF; cdr3_nt: TGTGCCAGCAGCGTAGCCGGACAGGGGGGAACCTACAATGAGCAGTTCTTC
v_call: TRBV28; d_call: NA; j_call: TRBJ2-1; clone_size: NA; cdr3_aa: CASSPPQESPSYNEQFF; cdr3_nt: TGTGCCAGCAGTCCCCCTCAGGAGTCCCCCTCCTACAATGAGCAGTTCTTC
v_call: TRBV28; d_call: TRBD1; j_call: TRBJ1-1; clone_size: NA; cdr3_aa: CASSFPDRSLRETEAFF; cdr3_nt: TGTGCCAGCAGTTTCCCGGACAGGTCTCTTAGGGAAACTGAAGCTTTCTTT
v_call: TRBV12-5; d_call: TRBD2; j_call: TRBJ2-1; clone_size: NA; cdr3_aa: CASGQSGSYNEQFF; cdr3_nt: TGTGCTAGTGGTCAAAGCGGGAGCTACAATGAGCAGTTCTTC
v_call: TRBV4-2; d_call: NA; j_call: TRBJ1-2; clone_size: few; cdr3_aa: CASSQSAYGYTF; cdr3_nt: TGTGCCAGCAGCCAAAGCGCCTATGGCTACACCTTC
v_call: TRBV4-1; d_call: NA; j_call: TRBJ1-3; clone_size: few; cdr3_aa: CASSQGPDRNTIYF; cdr3_nt: TGCGCCAGCAGCCAAGGACCCGACCGAAACACCATATATTTT
v_call: TRBV5-4; d_call: NA; j_call: TRBJ1-3; clone_size: NA; cdr3_aa: CASSLGTDFPGNTIYF; cdr3_nt: TGTGCCAGCAGCTTGGGGACAGATTTCCCGGGAAACACCATATATTTT
v_call: TRBV23-1; d_call: TRBD1; j_call: TRBJ1-1; clone_size: once; cdr3_aa: CASSQSTPDRATNDTEAFF; cdr3_nt: TGCGCCAGCAGTCAATCGACCCCGGACAGGGCCACGAATGATACTGAAGCTTTCTTT
v_call: TRBV7-9; d_call: TRBD2; j_call: TRBJ2-3; clone_size: NA; cdr3_aa: CASSSYSGNTYTQYF; cdr3_nt: TGTGCCAGCAGCTCCTACAGCGGGAACACATATACGCAGTATTTT
v_call: TRBV30; d_call: NA; j_call: TRBJ1-4; clone_size: NA; cdr3_aa: CAWNAGTTTNEKLFF; cdr3_nt: TGTGCCTGGAACGCCGGGACGACAACTAATGAAAAACTGTTTTTT
v_call: TRBV2; d_call: NA; j_call: TRBJ1-3; clone_size: few; cdr3_aa: CASQGSGNTIYF; cdr3_nt: TGTGCCAGCCAGGGCTCTGGAAACACCATATATTTT
v_call: TRBV9; d_call: TRBD2; j_call: TRBJ2-1; clone_size: once; cdr3_aa: CASSVAQGLAHDEQFF; cdr3_nt: TGTGCCAGCAGCGTAGCGCAAGGACTAGCTCACGATGAGCAGTTCTTC
v_call: TRBV30; d_call: NA; j_call: TRBJ1-2; clone_size: few; cdr3_aa: CAWGVQGYTF; cdr3_nt: TGTGCCTGGGGGGTACAGGGCTACACCTTC
v_call: TRBV5-6; d_call: NA; j_call: TRBJ2-3; clone_size: NA; cdr3_aa: CASSTSGGASDTQYF; cdr3_nt: TGTGCCAGCAGCACAAGCGGAGGAGCCTCAGATACGCAGTATTTT
v_call: TRBV19; d_call: NA; j_call: TRBJ2-3; clone_size: NA; cdr3_aa: CASNIGEITDTQYF; cdr3_nt: TGTGCCAGTAATATCGGGGAAATCACAGATACGCAGTATTTT
v_call: TRBV7-9; d_call: NA; j_call: TRBJ2-1; clone_size: NA; cdr3_aa: CASSLWAGSYNEQFF; cdr3_nt: TGTGCCAGCAGCTTATGGGCAGGATCCTACAATGAGCAGTTCTTC
v_call: TRBV11-2; d_call: TRBD2; j_call: TRBJ2-1; clone_size: NA; cdr3_aa: CASSLEGGGGAYEQFF; cdr3_nt: TGTGCCAGCAGCTTAGAGGGCGGGGGGGGAGCGTATGAGCAGTTCTTC
v_call: TRBV7-9; d_call: NA; j_call: TRBJ2-1; clone_size: NA; cdr3_aa: CASSLWALGDEQFF; cdr3_nt: TGTGCCAGCAGCTTATGGGCGTTGGGCGATGAGCAGTTCTTC
v_call: TRBV5-1; d_call: NA; j_call: TRBJ1-2; clone_size: NA; cdr3_aa: CASSLVQGGDYGYTF; cdr3_nt: TGCGCCAGCAGCTTGGTTCAGGGCGGCGACTATGGCTACACCTTC
v_call: TRBV18; d_call: TRBD1; j_call: TRBJ2-5; clone_size: NA; cdr3_aa: CASSQDRETQYF; cdr3_nt: TGTGCCAGCTCACAGGACAGGGAGACCCAGTACTTC
v_call: TRBV6-1; d_call: NA; j_call: TRBJ2-3; clone_size: NA; cdr3_aa: CASSGPSTDTQYF; cdr3_nt: TGTGCCAGCAGTGGCCCTTCCACAGATACGCAGTATTTT
v_call: TRBV19; d_call: TRBD2; j_call: TRBJ2-3; clone_size: NA; cdr3_aa: CASSIGLAGVRGTDTQYF; cdr3_nt: TGTGCCAGTAGTATCGGGCTAGCGGGAGTACGAGGCACAGATACGCAGTATTTT
v_call: TRBV2; d_call: NA; j_call: TRBJ1-6; clone_size: NA; cdr3_aa: CASSEAAGHRGSPLHF; cdr3_nt: TGTGCCAGCAGTGAAGCGGCGGGACACCGAGGGTCACCCCTCCACTTT
v_call: TRBV6-5; d_call: NA; j_call: TRBJ1-6; clone_size: NA; cdr3_aa: CASSYFRGRNSPLHF; cdr3_nt: TGTGCCAGCAGTTACTTCCGGGGGCGTAATTCACCCCTCCACTTT
v_call: TRBV15; d_call: TRBD1; j_call: TRBJ1-1; clone_size: NA; cdr3_aa: CATSRGGTGNTEAFF; cdr3_nt: TGTGCCACCAGCAGAGGAGGGACAGGGAACACTGAAGCTTTCTTT
v_call: TRBV6-5; d_call: TRBD1; j_call: TRBJ1-2; clone_size: NA; cdr3_aa: CASSYSPGQPNYGYTF; cdr3_nt: TGTGCCAGCAGTTACTCGCCGGGACAGCCAAACTATGGCTACACCTTC
v_call: TRBV5-6; d_call: NA; j_call: TRBJ1-4; clone_size: NA; cdr3_aa: CASSGLGGAPTNEKLFF; cdr3_nt: TGTGCCAGCAGCGGTCTGGGGGGCGCCCCAACTAATGAAAAACTGTTTTTT
v_call: TRBV7-3; d_call: TRBD2; j_call: TRBJ2-3; clone_size: NA; cdr3_aa: CASSLNAGGTDTQYF; cdr3_nt: TGTGCCAGCAGCTTAAATGCGGGGGGCACAGATACGCAGTATTTT
v_call: TRBV10-3; d_call: NA; j_call: TRBJ2-1; clone_size: NA; cdr3_aa: CAISDSDIGAGIHLQKTEQFF; cdr3_nt: TGTGCCATCAGCGATTCGGACATTGGGGCAGGAATACACCTACAAAAAACTGAGCAGTTCTTC
v_call: TRBV7-9; d_call: TRBD1; j_call: TRBJ1-2; clone_size: once; cdr3_aa: CASSAGGEGRIYGYTF; cdr3_nt: TGTGCCAGCAGCGCAGGGGGCGAAGGGAGAATCTATGGCTACACCTTC
v_call: TRBV6-6; d_call: NA; j_call: TRBJ2-7; clone_size: NA; cdr3_aa: CASSPTRQRHSYEQYF; cdr3_nt: TGTGCCAGCAGCCCCACCCGACAGCGACACTCCTACGAGCAGTACTTC
v_call: TRBV5-1; d_call: TRBD2; j_call: TRBJ2-7; clone_size: NA; cdr3_aa: CASSLGTSGSNEQYF; cdr3_nt: TGCGCCAGCAGCTTGGGGACTAGCGGGAGTAACGAGCAGTACTTC
v_call: TRBV27; d_call: NA; j_call: TRBJ2-7; clone_size: NA; cdr3_aa: CASSSVEGGVFHEQYF; cdr3_nt: TGTGCCAGCAGTTCGGTTGAGGGGGGTGTGTTCCACGAGCAGTACTTC
v_call: TRBV30; d_call: NA; j_call: TRBJ2-2; clone_size: NA; cdr3_aa: CAWESAGELFF; cdr3_nt: TGTGCCTGGGAGTCGGCCGGGGAGCTGTTTTTT
v_call: TRBV25-1; d_call: NA; j_call: TRBJ2-4; clone_size: NA; cdr3_aa: CASLQGGTDIQYF; cdr3_nt: TGTGCCAGCCTCCAGGGGGGGACGGACATTCAGTACTTC
v_call: TRBV6-5; d_call: NA; j_call: TRBJ2-2; clone_size: NA; cdr3_aa: CATTRDTNTGELFF; cdr3_nt: TGTGCCACCACCCGGGACACCAACACCGGGGAGCTGTTTTTT
v_call: TRBV5-1; d_call: NA; j_call: TRBJ1-3; clone_size: NA; cdr3_aa: CASSLIPIGQTGNTIYF; cdr3_nt: TGCGCCAGCAGCTTGATCCCAATAGGACAGACTGGAAACACCATATATTTT
v_call: TRBV18; d_call: TRBD1; j_call: TRBJ1-2; clone_size: NA; cdr3_aa: CASSPSSDRLYGYTF; cdr3_nt: TGTGCCAGCTCGCCTTCTTCGGACAGGCTCTATGGCTACACCTTC